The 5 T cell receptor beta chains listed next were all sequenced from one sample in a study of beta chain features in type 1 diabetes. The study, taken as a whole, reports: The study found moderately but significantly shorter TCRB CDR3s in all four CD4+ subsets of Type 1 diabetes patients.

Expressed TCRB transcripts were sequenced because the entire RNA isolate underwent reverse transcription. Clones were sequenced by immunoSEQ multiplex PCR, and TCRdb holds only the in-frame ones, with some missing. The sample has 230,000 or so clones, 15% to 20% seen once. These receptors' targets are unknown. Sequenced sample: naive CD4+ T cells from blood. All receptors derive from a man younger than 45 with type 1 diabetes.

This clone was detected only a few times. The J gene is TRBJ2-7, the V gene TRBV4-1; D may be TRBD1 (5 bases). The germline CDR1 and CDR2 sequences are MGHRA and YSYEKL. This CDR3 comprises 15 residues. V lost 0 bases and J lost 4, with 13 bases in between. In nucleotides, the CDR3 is TGCGCCAGCAGCCAAGATGGGGCAGGGCTGTACGAGCAGTACTTC. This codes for CASSQDGAGLYEQYF.

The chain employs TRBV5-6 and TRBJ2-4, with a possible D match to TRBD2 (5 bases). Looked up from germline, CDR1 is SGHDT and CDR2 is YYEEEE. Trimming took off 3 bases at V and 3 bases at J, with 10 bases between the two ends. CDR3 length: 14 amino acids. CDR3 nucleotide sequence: TGTGCCAGCAGCTCCTCGGGGAGCAAAAACATTCAGTACTTC. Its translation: CASSSSGSKNIQYF.

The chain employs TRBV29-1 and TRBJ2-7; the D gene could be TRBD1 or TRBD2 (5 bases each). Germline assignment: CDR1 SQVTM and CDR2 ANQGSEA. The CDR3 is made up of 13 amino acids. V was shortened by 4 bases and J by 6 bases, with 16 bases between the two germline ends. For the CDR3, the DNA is TGCAGCGTTGCCTACGGGACCAAAGTCGAGCAGTACTTC. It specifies CSVAYGTKVEQYF.

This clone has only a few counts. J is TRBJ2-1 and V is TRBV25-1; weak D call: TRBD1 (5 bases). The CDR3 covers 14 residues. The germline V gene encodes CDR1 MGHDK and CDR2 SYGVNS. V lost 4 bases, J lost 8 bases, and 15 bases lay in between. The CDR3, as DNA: TGTGCCAGCAGTGCGGACACCCCGGTTGATGAGCAGTTCTTC. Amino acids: CASSADTPVDEQFF.

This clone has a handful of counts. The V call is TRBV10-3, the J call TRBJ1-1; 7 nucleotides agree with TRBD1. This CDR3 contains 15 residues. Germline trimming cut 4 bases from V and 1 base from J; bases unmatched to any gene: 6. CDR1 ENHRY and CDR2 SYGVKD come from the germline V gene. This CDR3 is CAISVLGQRNTEAFF. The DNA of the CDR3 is TGTGCCATCAGTGTTTTGGGACAGCGGAACACTGAAGCTTTCTTT.